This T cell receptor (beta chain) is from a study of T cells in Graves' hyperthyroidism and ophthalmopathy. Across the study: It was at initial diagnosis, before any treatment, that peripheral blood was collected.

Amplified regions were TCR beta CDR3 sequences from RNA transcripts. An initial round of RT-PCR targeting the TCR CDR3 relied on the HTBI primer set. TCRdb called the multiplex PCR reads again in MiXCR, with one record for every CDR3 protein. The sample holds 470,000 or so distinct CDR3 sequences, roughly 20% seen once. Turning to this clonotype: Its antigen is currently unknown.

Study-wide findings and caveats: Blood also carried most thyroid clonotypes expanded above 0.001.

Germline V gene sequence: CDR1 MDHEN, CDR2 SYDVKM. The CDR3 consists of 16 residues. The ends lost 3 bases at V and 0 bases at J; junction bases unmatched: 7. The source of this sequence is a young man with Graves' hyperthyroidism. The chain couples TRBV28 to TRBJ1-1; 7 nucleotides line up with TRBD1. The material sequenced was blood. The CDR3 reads CASSLWGDSLNTEAFF. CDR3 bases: TGTGCCAGCAGTTTGTGGGGGGACAGTTTGAACACTGAAGCTTTCTTT.